Presented here are 9 T cell receptor beta chains from one specimen sequenced in a study of blood T cell repertoires in COVID-19. Libraries were prepared by immunoSEQ multiplex PCR; TCRdb keeps only in-frame clonotypes and omits some of them. Counted here are approximately 280,000 clones, more than 80% occurring once; the ten biggest clones make up 6% to 7%. Sequencing used peripheral blood. All receptors come from a woman in her 30s with COVID-19, enrolled during active disease.

The chain carries TRBV4-1 and TRBJ2-3; 10 bases are a match to TRBD2. The germline V gene encodes CDR1 MGHRA and CDR2 YSYEKL. The J segment lost 4 bases and the V segment lost 5 bases, leaving 6 bases of the junction unmatched. This CDR3 comprises 15 residues. The CDR3 protein is CASSGAGGLADTQYF. The CDR3 DNA reads TGCGCCAGCAGCGGAGCGGGAGGGCTAGCAGATACGCAGTATTTT.

V gene TRBV28 combines with J gene TRBJ2-7; TRBD1 aligns across 10 bases. Losses at the gene ends were 6 bases for V and 0 bases for J; bases not matched to a gene: 5. Germline V gene data show CDR1 as MDHEN and CDR2 as SYDVKM. This CDR3 is 15 amino acids long. The CDR3: CASSRTGGVSYEQYF. The DNA for the CDR3 is TGTGCCAGCAGCCGGACAGGGGGGGTCTCCTACGAGCAGTACTTC.

The gene calls are TRBV11-1 and TRBJ1-1; 7 bases map to TRBD1. This CDR3 has 14 amino acids. Losses at the gene ends were 5 bases for V and 4 bases for J; bases not matched to a gene: 7. In germline, CDR1 is SGHAT, CDR2 FQDESV (reference sequence). For the CDR3, the DNA is TGTGCCAGCAGCCCGACAGGGAAGAGCACTGAAGCTTTCTTT. This sequence encodes CASSPTGKSTEAFF.

The V gene is TRBV28, the J gene TRBJ2-5, with D possibly being TRBD2 (6 bases). The CDR3 has 14 residues. Per the germline V gene, CDR1 is MDHEN and CDR2 is SYDVKM. V was clipped by 1 base and J by 4 bases, with 10 bases between them. The CDR3 nucleotides are TGTGCCAGCAGTTTATATCTGGAGGGAGAGACCCAGTACTTC. It codes for CASSLYLEGETQYF.

This chain uses TRBV9 with TRBJ2-5; the D gene is possibly TRBD1 (5 bases). CDR1 is SGDLS, CDR2 YYNGEE, per germline. The CDR3 is 17 residues long. V lost 4 bases and J 2 bases, leaving 21 bases between the germline ends. The CDR3 nucleotides read TGTGCCAGCAGCCCCCGCGAGGACCCAGGGCGGCAAGAGACCCAGTACTTC. It encodes CASSPREDPGRQETQYF.

The chain uses TRBV9 and TRBJ1-4; tentatively, D is TRBD1 (5 bases). Germline loops: CDR1 SGDLS, CDR2 YYNGEE. Trimming left V 5 bases short and J 7 bases short, with 15 bases between. The CDR3 consists of 14 residues. The CDR3 is CASSPGGEGEKLFF. CDR3 nucleotide sequence: TGTGCCAGCAGTCCAGGAGGGGAGGGTGAAAAACTGTTTTTT.

The chain employs TRBV28 and TRBJ2-1; a possible D gene is TRBD2 (6 bases). Trimming left V 1 base short and J 1 base short, with 20 bases between. The germline V gene has CDR1 MDHEN and CDR2 SYDVKM. There are 19 residues in the CDR3. The CDR3 sequence is CASSLLYPRPSESYNEQFF. CDR3 in DNA: TGTGCCAGCAGTTTATTATACCCCCGCCCTAGCGAGTCCTACAATGAGCAGTTCTTC.

V usage is TRBV5-8 and J usage is TRBJ2-2; D is unresolved. The CDR3 spans 13 residues. Between the trimmed V and J ends, which lost 0 bases and 3 bases, there was a span of 3 bases. Per germline, CDR1 SGHTS and CDR2 YDEGEE. This chain's CDR3 is CASSLGHTGELFF. As DNA, the CDR3 is TGTGCCAGCAGCTTGGGGCACACCGGGGAGCTGTTTTTT.

This clone appeared a single time. Here the CDR3 reads CASSASRRGHGTDTQYF. The CDR3 DNA reads as TGTGCCAGCAGTGCTAGTAGGAGGGGGCACGGCACAGATACGCAGTATTTT. This sequence joins TRBV25-1 and TRBJ2-3, with D tentatively TRBD1 (7 bases). V was cut by 4 bases and J by 1 base, with 18 bases left in between. Per germline, CDR1 MGHDK and CDR2 SYGVNS. The CDR3 runs 17 residues.